These 5 T cell receptor beta chains originate from one sample sequenced in a study of cytomegalovirus exposure and HLA in healthy donors. PCR used 60 Vbeta primers and 13 Jbeta primers. Here immunoSEQ multiplex PCR was the method, and the copy in TCRdb shows in-frame clones only, minus some. The sample carries 150,000 to 200,000 clones, roughly 70% recorded once. Source material: PBMCs. The receptors were sampled from a man younger than 40 in good health and CMV-seropositive.

The chain carries TRBV6-5 and TRBJ2-7; 7 nucleotides align to TRBD1. The CDR3 loop spans 14 amino acids. V dropped 7 bases and J dropped 1; count of bases not matched to a gene: 7. CDR1 is MNHEY, CDR2 SVGAGI, per germline. CDR3 DNA: TGTGCCAGCACCGAGGACAGGAGTTCCTACGAGCAGTACTTC. Protein product: CASTEDRSSYEQYF.

The rearrangement uses TRBV6-5 and TRBJ2-5; a possible D gene is TRBD2 (5 bases). The last part of the DNA fits TRBJ2-7 better; the J call may be wrong. Looked up from germline, CDR1 is MNHEY and CDR2 is SVGAGI. The CDR3 runs to 15 residues. The CDR3 loop is CASSYSGDMGYEQYF. As DNA, the CDR3 is TGTGCCAGCAGTTACTCGGGAGATATGGGCTACGAGCAGTACTTC.

The rearrangement links TRBV27 to TRBJ2-1, with D maybe TRBD1 (5 bases). CDR1 is MNHEY, CDR2 SMNVEV, per germline (reference sequence). V lost 6 bases to trimming and J lost 0 bases, with 9 bases between them. The CDR3 runs to 14 residues. The CDR3 bases are TGTGCCAGCAGGACAGTCAGCTCCTACAATGAGCAGTTCTTC. Its translation: CASRTVSSYNEQFF.

This chain joins TRBV4-1 and TRBJ2-5; 9 nucleotides line up with TRBD2. Germline V gene data show CDR1 as MGHRA and CDR2 as YSYEKL. The CDR3 runs to 16 residues. Germline trimming cut 3 bases from V and 2 bases from J; bases unmatched to any gene: 7. The CDR3 DNA reads as TGCGCCAGCAGCCATTCCCGGACTAGCGAGCAAGAGACCCAGTACTTC. Amino acid sequence: CASSHSRTSEQETQYF.

This clone came up a few times. The V call is TRBV6-6, the J call TRBJ2-7; maybe TRBD2 (6 bases). Germline CDR1 reads MNHNY; CDR2 reads SVGAGI (reference sequence). Trimming shortened V by 1 base and J by 2 bases, and 12 bases separated the two germline ends. The CDR3 is 15 amino acids. The CDR3 bases are TGTGCCAGCAGTTACTTACGGGAGACCCCCTACGAGCAGTACTTC. This codes for CASSYLRETPYEQYF.